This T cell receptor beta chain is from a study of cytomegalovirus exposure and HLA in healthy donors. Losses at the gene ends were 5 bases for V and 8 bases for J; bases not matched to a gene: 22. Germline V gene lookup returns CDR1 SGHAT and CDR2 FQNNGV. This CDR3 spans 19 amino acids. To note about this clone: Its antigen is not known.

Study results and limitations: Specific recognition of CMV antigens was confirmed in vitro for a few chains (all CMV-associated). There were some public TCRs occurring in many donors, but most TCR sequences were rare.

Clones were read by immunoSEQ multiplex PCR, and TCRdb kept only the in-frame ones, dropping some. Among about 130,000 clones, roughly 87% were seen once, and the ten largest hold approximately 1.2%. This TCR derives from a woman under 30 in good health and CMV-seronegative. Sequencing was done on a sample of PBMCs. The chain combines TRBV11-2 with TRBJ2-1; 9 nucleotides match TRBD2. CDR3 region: CASSVLLPSAGGHGDEQFF. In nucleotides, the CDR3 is TGTGCCAGCAGCGTTCTCCTTCCGTCCGCGGGGGGGCATGGCGATGAGCAGTTCTTC. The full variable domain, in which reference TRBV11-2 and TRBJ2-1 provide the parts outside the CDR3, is EAGVAQSPRYKIIEKRQSVAFWCNPISGHATLYWYQQILGQGPKLLIQFQNNGVVDDSQLPKDRFSAERLKGVDSTLKIQPAKLEDSAVYLCASSVLLPSAGGHGDEQFFGPGTRLTVL.